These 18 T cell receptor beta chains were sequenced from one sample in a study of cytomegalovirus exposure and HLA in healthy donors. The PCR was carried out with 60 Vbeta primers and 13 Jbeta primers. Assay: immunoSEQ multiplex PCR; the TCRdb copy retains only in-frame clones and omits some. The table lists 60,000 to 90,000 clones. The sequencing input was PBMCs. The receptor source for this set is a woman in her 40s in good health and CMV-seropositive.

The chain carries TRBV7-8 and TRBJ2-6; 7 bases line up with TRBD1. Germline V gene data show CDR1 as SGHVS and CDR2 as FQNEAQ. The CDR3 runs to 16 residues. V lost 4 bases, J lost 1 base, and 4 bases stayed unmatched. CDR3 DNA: TGTGCCAGCAGCTCGATCAGGGGGTCTGGGGCCAACGTCCTGACTTTC. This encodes CASSSIRGSGANVLTF. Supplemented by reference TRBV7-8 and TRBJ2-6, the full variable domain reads GAGVSQSPRYKVAKRGQDVALRCDPISGHVSLFWYQQALGQGPEFLTYFQNEAQLDKSGLPSDRFFAERPEGSVSTLKIQRTQQEDSAVYLCASSSIRGSGANVLTFGAGSRLTVL.

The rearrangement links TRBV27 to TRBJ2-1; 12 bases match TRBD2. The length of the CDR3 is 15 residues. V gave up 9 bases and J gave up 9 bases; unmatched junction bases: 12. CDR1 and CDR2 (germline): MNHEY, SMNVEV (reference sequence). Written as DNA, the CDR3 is TGTGCCAGGGGTAATAGACTAGCGGGAGATTTTGAGCAGTTCTTC. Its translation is CARGNRLAGDFEQFF.

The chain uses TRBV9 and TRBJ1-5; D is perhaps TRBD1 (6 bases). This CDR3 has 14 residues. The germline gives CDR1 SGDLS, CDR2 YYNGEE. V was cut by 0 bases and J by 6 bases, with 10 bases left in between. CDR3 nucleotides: TGTGCCAGCAGCGTAGAAGGGGGGGGTCAGCCCCAGCATTTT. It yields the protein CASSVEGGGQPQHF.

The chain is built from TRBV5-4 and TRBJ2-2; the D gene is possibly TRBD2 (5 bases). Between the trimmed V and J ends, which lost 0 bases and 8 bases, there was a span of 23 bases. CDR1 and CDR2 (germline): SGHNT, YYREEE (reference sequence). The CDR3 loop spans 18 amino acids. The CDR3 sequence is CASSLDEPGSSRPGELFF. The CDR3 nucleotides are TGTGCCAGCAGCTTGGACGAGCCGGGGTCTTCCCGGCCGGGGGAGCTGTTTTTT.

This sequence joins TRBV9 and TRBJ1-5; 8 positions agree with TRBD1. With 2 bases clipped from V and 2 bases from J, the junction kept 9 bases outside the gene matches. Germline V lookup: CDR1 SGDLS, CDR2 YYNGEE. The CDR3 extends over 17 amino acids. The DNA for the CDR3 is TGTGCCAGCAGCGTCCGACCCAGGGGGCGTGGCAATCAGCCCCAGCATTTT. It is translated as CASSVRPRGRGNQPQHF.

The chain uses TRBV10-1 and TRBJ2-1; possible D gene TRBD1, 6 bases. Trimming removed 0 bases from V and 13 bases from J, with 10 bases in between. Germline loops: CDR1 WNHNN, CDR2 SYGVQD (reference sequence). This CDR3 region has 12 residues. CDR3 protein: CASSESDRTQFF. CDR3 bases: TGCGCCAGCAGTGAGTCGGACAGAACTCAGTTCTTC.

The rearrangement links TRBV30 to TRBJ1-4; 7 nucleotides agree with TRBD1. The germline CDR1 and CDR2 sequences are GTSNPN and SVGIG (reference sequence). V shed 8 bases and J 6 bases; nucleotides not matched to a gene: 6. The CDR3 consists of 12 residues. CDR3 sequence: CAGGQAYEKLFF. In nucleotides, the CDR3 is TGTGCCGGCGGACAGGCTTATGAAAAACTGTTTTTT.

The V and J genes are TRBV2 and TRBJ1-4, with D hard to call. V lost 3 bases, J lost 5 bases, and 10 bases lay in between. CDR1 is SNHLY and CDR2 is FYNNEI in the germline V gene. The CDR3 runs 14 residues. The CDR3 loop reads CASSEPGINEKLFF. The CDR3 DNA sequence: TGTGCCAGCAGTGAGCCGGGGATAAATGAAAAACTGTTTTTT.

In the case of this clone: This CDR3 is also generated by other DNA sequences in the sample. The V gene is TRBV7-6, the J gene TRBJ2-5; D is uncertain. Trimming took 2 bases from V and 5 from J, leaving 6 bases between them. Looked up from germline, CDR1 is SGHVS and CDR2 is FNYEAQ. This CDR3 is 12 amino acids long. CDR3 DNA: TGTGCCAGCAGCTTATCCCTGGAGACCCAGTACTTC. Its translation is CASSLSLETQYF.

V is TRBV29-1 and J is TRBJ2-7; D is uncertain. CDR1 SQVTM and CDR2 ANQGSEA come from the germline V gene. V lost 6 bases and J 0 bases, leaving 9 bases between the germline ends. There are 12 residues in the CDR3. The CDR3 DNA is TGCAGCGTCCTCCTGAGCTCCTACGAGCAGTACTTC. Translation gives CSVLLSSYEQYF.

CDR3 coding DNA: TGTGCCAGCAGCCGGGGGGATCGAAACACTGAAGCTTTCTTT. Its translation: CASSRGDRNTEAFF. The V and J genes are TRBV7-9 and TRBJ1-1; the D gene is possibly TRBD1 (5 bases). The V and J ends lost 5 bases and 2 bases respectively, with 12 bases between them. The CDR3 is 14 amino acids. Germline V gene sequence: CDR1 SEHNR, CDR2 FQNEAQ (reference sequence).

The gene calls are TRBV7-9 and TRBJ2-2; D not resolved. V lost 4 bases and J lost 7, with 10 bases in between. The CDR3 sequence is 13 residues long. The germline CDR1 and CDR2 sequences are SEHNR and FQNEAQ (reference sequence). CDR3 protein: CASSSYNSGELFF. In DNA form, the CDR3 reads TGTGCCAGCAGCTCCTATAATAGCGGGGAGCTGTTTTTT.

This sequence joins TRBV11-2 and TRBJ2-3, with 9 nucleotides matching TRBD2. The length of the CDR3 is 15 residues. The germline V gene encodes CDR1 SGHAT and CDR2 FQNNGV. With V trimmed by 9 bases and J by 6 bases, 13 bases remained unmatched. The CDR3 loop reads CASKARAGGPDTQYF. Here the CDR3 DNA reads TGTGCCAGTAAAGCTCGGGCGGGGGGGCCCGATACGCAGTATTTT.

The CDR3 bases are TGTGCCAGCAGCTTAGGGGAGGGTGAGAACACTGAAGCTTTCTTT. Protein sequence: CASSLGEGENTEAFF. This chain links TRBV11-1 with TRBJ1-1; D unclear. V was pared by 1 base and J by 1 base, with 10 bases between. The V gene's germline CDR1 is SGHAT and CDR2 FQDESV (reference sequence). The CDR3 contains 15 residues.

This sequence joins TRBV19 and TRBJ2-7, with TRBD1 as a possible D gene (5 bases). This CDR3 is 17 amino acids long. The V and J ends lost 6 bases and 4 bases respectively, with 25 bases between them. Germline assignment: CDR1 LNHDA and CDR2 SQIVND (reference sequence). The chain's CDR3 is CASSPTGTGNYRYEQYF. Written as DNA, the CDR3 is TGTGCCAGTAGCCCAACAGGAACGGGTAATTATCGGTACGAGCAGTACTTC.

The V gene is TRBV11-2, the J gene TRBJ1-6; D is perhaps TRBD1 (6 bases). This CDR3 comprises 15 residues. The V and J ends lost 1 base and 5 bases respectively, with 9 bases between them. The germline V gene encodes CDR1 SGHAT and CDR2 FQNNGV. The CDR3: CASSLVEGDNSPLHF. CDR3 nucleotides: TGTGCCAGCAGCTTAGTTGAGGGGGATAATTCACCCCTCCACTTT.

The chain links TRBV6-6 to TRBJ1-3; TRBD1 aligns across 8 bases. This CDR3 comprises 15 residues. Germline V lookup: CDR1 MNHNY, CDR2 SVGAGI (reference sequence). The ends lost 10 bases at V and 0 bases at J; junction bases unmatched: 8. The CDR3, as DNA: TGTGCCACCCGTGGGACAGGCGACTCTGGAAACACCATATATTTT. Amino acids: CATRGTGDSGNTIYF.

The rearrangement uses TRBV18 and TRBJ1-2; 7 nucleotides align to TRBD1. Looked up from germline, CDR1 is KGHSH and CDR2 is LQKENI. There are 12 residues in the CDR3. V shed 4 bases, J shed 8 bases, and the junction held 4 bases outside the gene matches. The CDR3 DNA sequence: TGTGCCAGCTCACGCCCACAGGGGGGCTACACCTTC. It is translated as CASSRPQGGYTF.